A single sample gave rise to the 19 T cell receptor beta chains below, sequenced in a study of blood T cell repertoires in COVID-19. Method: immunoSEQ multiplex PCR; TCRdb's copy keeps in-frame clones and lacks some. The sample contains under 140,000 clones, about 79% of which appear only once. Material: peripheral blood. Receptors were obtained from a woman of 80 years or more with active or convalescent COVID-19.

The chain recombines TRBV5-6 with TRBJ2-1; 10 bases are shared with TRBD2. J lost 7 bases, V lost 2 bases, and 6 bases had no gene match. CDR3 length equals 15 residues. Germline V gives CDR1 SGHDT, CDR2 YYEEEE. CDR3 nucleotides: TGTGCCAGCAGCTTACCGGGACTAGCGACTAATGAGCAGTTCTTC. It codes for CASSLPGLATNEQFF.

V is TRBV5-5 and J is TRBJ1-2, with 7 bases identical to TRBD1. CDR3 length: 17 amino acids. J was trimmed by 4 bases and V by 0 bases; bases with no gene match: 12. CDR1 and CDR2 from the germline V gene are SGHKS and YYEKEE (reference sequence). CDR3 protein: CASSLGVTGHFFYGYTF. The CDR3, as DNA: TGTGCCAGCAGCTTGGGGGTGACAGGGCATTTTTTCTATGGCTACACCTTC.

This chain links TRBV5-1 with TRBJ2-1; D is perhaps TRBD2 (5 bases). Germline V gene data show CDR1 as SGHRS and CDR2 as YFSETQ. The germline V and J ends were trimmed by 2 bases and 7 bases, with 10 bases remaining between them. This CDR3 has 13 amino acids. CDR3 residues: CASSFEGWNEQFF. The CDR3 DNA is TGCGCCAGCAGCTTTGAGGGTTGGAATGAGCAGTTCTTC.

The chain links TRBV18 to TRBJ2-1; 9 bases fit TRBD1. The V and J ends lost 3 bases and 5 bases, in that order; junction bases with no gene match: 5. CDR1 and CDR2 from the germline V gene are KGHSH and LQKENI. This CDR3 spans 15 amino acids. The CDR3 region is CASSPRTGVDNEQFF. CDR3 coding DNA: TGTGCCAGCTCACCTCGGACAGGGGTGGACAATGAGCAGTTCTTC.

The chain joins TRBV7-2 to TRBJ2-1; 8 bases are a match to TRBD2. In germline, CDR1 is SGHTA, CDR2 FQGNSA. The junction had 13 bases not matched to a gene; V was cut back by 5 bases and J by 4 bases. There are 17 residues in the CDR3. Here the CDR3 reads CASSTGPLAGVYNEQFF. CDR3 in DNA: TGTGCCAGCAGCACGGGGCCCCTAGCGGGTGTATACAATGAGCAGTTCTTC.

This chain joins TRBV27 and TRBJ2-3; D not resolved. Germline V gives CDR1 MNHEY, CDR2 SMNVEV (reference sequence). Trimming removed 0 bases at V and 6 bases at J, with 13 bases between. The CDR3 is 15 residues long. The CDR3 DNA is TGTGCCAGCAGTTTATCATCCCCCACCTACGATACGCAGTATTTT. Its protein product is CASSLSSPTYDTQYF.

This rearrangement joins TRBV5-6 to TRBJ1-2; TRBD1 aligns across 7 bases. From germline, CDR1 is SGHDT and CDR2 YYEEEE. V trimming: 3 bases; J trimming: 7 bases; junction bases outside the gene matches: 9. The CDR3 covers 14 residues. CDR3 DNA sequence: TGTGCCAGCAGCTCCGGACAGGTTTTTTTTGGCTACACCTTC. Protein: CASSSGQVFFGYTF.

This rearrangement joins TRBV7-2 to TRBJ1-1; D remains unclear. The CDR3 spans 16 residues. Germline V CDR1 and CDR2: SGHTA, FQGNSA. Trimming removed 1 base at V and 2 bases at J, with 14 bases between. The DNA of the CDR3 is TGTGCCAGCAGCTTAGTTTCAACAAGACTTAACACTGAAGCTTTCTTT. Translating it yields CASSLVSTRLNTEAFF.

The chain recombines TRBV5-1 with TRBJ2-1; D perhaps matches TRBD2 (7 bases). V was cut by 8 bases and J by 0 bases, with 18 bases left in between. The CDR3 has 16 residues. CDR1 is SGHRS, CDR2 YFSETQ, per germline. The DNA of the CDR3 is TGCGCCAGTAGACTCGGGGGGCCCAGCTCCTACAATGAGCAGTTCTTC. As protein: CASRLGGPSSYNEQFF.

The V gene is TRBV5-1, the J gene TRBJ2-1; 11 nucleotides agree with TRBD2. Germline V lookup: CDR1 SGHRS, CDR2 YFSETQ. The CDR3 has 16 residues. Losses at the gene ends were 1 base for V and 7 bases for J; bases not matched to a gene: 7. This chain's CDR3 is CASSLLAGGGRNEQFF. The CDR3 DNA reads as TGCGCCAGCAGCTTGCTAGCGGGAGGTGGTAGGAATGAGCAGTTCTTC.

The chain joins TRBV4-2 to TRBJ2-2; 7 nucleotides align to TRBD2. V shed 0 bases and J 4 bases; nucleotides not matched to a gene: 14. The V gene's germline CDR1 is LGHNA and CDR2 YNFKEQ. CDR3 length: 19 amino acids. CDR3 sequence reads: CASSQDNGRLAVGTGELFF. In DNA form, the CDR3 reads TGTGCCAGCAGCCAAGATAATGGGCGACTAGCCGTAGGCACCGGGGAGCTGTTTTTT.

This chain connects TRBV4-2 to TRBJ2-7, with 11 bases aligning to TRBD2. The trim removed 0 bases at V and 3 bases at J, leaving 7 bases unmatched. CDR1 and CDR2 (germline): LGHNA, YNFKEQ. The CDR3 is made up of 17 amino acids. CDR3 in DNA: TGTGCCAGCAGCCAAGATCTACTAGCGGGAGCGGGCTACGAGCAGTACTTC. Its protein is CASSQDLLAGAGYEQYF.

This clone was recorded once. The rearrangement uses TRBV27 and TRBJ2-1; the match to TRBD2 covers 12 bases. Trimming at V came to 5 bases and at J to 8 bases, leaving 16 bases not matched to a gene. The CDR3 has 18 residues. Per germline, CDR1 MNHEY and CDR2 SMNVEV (reference sequence). The CDR3 nucleotides read TGTGCCAGCAGTCCGCGGCCCTGGGCTAGCGGGGGGGGGCATGAGCAGTTCTTC. This codes for CASSPRPWASGGGHEQFF.

The J gene is TRBJ2-2, the V gene TRBV6-2 or TRBV6-3; no definite D call. Trimming took 3 bases from V and 3 from J, leaving 8 bases between them. The CDR3 consists of 14 residues. Germline CDR1 is MNHEY and CDR2 is SVGEGT. CDR3 in DNA: TGTGCCAGCAGTTATCGCAGTCACACCGGGGAGCTGTTTTTT. Its protein product is CASSYRSHTGELFF.

This chain joins TRBV5-1 and TRBJ2-7, with D maybe TRBD2 (6 bases). The length of the CDR3 is 14 residues. The germline CDR1 and CDR2 sequences are SGHRS and YFSETQ. Trimming removed 1 base at V and 3 bases at J, with 11 bases between. CDR3 coding DNA: TGCGCCAGCAGCTTGTCGGGAGCAGGCTACGAGCAGTACTTC. It yields the protein CASSLSGAGYEQYF.

CDR3 amino acids: CAIVAGANSYEQYF. CDR3 nucleotide sequence: TGTGCCATCGTGGCAGGGGCGAACTCCTACGAGCAGTACTTC. The chain joins TRBV10-3 to TRBJ2-7, with D possibly matching TRBD1 (6 bases). Germline V gene data show CDR1 as ENHRY and CDR2 as SYGVKD. The V gene lost 8 bases and the J gene lost 0 bases, with 14 bases spanning the gap. This CDR3 contains 14 residues.

The genes are TRBV5-4 and TRBJ2-2; possible D gene TRBD2, 6 bases. CDR3 length equals 16 residues. The germline gives CDR1 SGHNT, CDR2 YYREEE (reference sequence). Trimming removed 4 bases at V and 4 bases at J, with 17 bases between. The CDR3 region has the DNA TGTGCCAGCAGCGAAAGGAGGGGCGACGTCACCGGGGAGCTGTTTTTT. Its protein product is CASSERRGDVTGELFF. The whole variable domain, remainder taken from reference TRBV5-4 and TRBJ2-2, is ETGVTQSPTHLIKTRGQQVTLRCSSQSGHNTVSWYQQALGQGPQFIFQYYREEENGRGNFPPRFSGLQFPNYSSELNVNALELDDSALYLCASSERRGDVTGELFFGEGSRLTVL.

The gene calls are TRBV7-8 and TRBJ2-3, with 14 bases matching TRBD2. Germline V gene lookup returns CDR1 SGHVS and CDR2 FQNEAQ. This CDR3 has 18 amino acids. The V segment lost 5 bases and the J segment 0 bases; nucleotides outside the gene matches: 7. For the CDR3, the DNA is TGTGCCAGCAGCCTGGGACTAGCGGGGGTGAGGAGCACAGATACGCAGTATTTT. This sequence encodes CASSLGLAGVRSTDTQYF.

This clone was seen just once. The chain combines TRBV19 with TRBJ2-7; the D is unclear. The CDR3 is made up of 13 amino acids. Trimming removed 9 bases at V and 7 bases at J, with 19 bases between. Germline CDR1 reads LNHDA; CDR2 reads SQIVND (reference sequence). The CDR3: CARVLRCESEQYF. CDR3 DNA: TGTGCCAGGGTGCTCAGGTGTGAGTCTGAGCAGTACTTC.